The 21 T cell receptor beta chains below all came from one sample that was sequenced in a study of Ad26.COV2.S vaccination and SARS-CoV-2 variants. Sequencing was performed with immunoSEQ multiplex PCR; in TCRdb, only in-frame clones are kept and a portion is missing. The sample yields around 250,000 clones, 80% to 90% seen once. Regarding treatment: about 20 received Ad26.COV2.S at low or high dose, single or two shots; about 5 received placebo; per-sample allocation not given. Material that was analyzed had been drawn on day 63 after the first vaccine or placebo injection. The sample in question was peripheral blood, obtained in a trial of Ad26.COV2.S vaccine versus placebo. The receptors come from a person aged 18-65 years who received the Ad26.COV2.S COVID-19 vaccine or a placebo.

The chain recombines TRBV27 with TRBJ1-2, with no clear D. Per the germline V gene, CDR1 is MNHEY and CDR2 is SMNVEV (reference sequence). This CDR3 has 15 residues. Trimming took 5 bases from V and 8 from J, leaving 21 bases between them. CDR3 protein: CASSPRTWVRQGYTF. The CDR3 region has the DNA TGTGCCAGCAGTCCCCGTACTTGGGTCAGGCAGGGCTACACCTTC.

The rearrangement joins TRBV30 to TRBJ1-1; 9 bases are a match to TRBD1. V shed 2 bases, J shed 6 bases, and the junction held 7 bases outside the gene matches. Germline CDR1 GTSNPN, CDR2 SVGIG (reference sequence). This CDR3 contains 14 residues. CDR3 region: CAWSNGQGRPEAFF. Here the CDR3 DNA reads TGTGCCTGGAGTAACGGACAGGGGAGGCCTGAAGCTTTCTTT.

The CDR3 DNA reads TGTGCCATCAGTGTGGGACAGGGGTTCAACGAGCAGTACTTC. Translation: CAISVGQGFNEQYF. The chain has TRBV10-3 and TRBJ2-7; 10 nucleotides match TRBD1. V was pared by 4 bases and J by 5 bases, with 5 bases of the junction left unmatched. This CDR3 contains 14 residues. Germline-derived CDR1 and CDR2 are ENHRY and SYGVKD.

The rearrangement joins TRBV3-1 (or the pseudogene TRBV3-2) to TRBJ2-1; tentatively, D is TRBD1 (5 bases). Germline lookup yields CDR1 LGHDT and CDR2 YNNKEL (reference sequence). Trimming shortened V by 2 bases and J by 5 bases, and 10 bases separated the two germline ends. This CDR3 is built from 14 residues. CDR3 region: CASSQSDRHNEQFF. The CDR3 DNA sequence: TGTGCCAGCAGCCAAAGCGACAGACACAATGAGCAGTTCTTC.

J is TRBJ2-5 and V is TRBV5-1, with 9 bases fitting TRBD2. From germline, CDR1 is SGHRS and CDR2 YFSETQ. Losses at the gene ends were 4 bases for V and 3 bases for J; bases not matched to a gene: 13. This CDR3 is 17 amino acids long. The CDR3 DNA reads TGCGCCAGCAGCCTATCCCCCCCTAGCGGGACAGAAGAGACCCAGTACTTC. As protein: CASSLSPPSGTEETQYF.

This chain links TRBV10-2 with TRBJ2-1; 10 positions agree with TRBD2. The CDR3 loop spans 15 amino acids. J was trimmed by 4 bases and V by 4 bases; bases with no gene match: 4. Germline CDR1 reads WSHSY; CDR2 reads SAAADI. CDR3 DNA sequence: TGCGCCAGCAGTGTGGGACTAGCGCCTTACAATGAGCAGTTCTTC. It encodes CASSVGLAPYNEQFF.

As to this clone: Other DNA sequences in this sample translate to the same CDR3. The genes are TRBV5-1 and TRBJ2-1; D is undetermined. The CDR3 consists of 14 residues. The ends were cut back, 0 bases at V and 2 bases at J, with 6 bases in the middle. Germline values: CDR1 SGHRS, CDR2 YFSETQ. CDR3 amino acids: CASSLGRAYNEQFF. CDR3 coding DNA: TGCGCCAGCAGCTTGGGCCGAGCCTACAATGAGCAGTTCTTC.

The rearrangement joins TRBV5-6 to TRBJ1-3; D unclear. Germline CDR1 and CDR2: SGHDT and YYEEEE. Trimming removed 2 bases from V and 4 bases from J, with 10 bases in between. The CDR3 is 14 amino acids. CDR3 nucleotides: TGTGCCAGCAGCTTAATTCAACAGGGAAACACCATATATTTT. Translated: CASSLIQQGNTIYF.

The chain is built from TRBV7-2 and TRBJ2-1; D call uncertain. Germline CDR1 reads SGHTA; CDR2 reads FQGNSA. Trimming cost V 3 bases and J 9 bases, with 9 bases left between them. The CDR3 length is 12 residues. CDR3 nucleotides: TGTGCCAGCAGCTTTAGGGTCGGTGAGCAGTTCTTC. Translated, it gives CASSFRVGEQFF.

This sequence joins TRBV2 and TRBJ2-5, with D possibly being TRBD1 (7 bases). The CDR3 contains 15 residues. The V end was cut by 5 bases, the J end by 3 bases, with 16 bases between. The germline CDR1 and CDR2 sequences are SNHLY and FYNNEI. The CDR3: CASSRRDREEETQYF. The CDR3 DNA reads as TGTGCCAGCAGTCGGAGGGACAGAGAGGAAGAGACCCAGTACTTC.

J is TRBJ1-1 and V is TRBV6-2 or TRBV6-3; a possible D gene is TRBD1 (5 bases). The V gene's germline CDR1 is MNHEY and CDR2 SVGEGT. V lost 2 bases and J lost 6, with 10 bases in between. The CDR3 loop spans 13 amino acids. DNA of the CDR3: TGTGCCAGCAGTTACGCGGGGCGATCTGAAGCTTTCTTT. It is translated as CASSYAGRSEAFF.

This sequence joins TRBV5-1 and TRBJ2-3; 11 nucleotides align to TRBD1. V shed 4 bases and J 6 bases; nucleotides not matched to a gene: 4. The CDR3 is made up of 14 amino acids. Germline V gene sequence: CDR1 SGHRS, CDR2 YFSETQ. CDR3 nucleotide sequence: TGCGCCAGCAGCCTCGGACAGGGGGCTGATACGCAGTATTTT. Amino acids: CASSLGQGADTQYF.

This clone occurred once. CDR3 amino acids: CASRGGLAGTEVVLGNQPQHF. CDR3 sequence (DNA): TGTGCCAGTAGAGGAGGACTGGCCGGGACAGAAGTCGTCTTGGGCAATCAGCCCCAGCATTTT. This rearrangement joins TRBV19 to TRBJ1-5, with 7 positions matching TRBD1. V shed 6 bases, J shed 2 bases, and the junction held 25 bases outside the gene matches. Per the germline V gene, CDR1 is LNHDA and CDR2 is SQIVND (reference sequence). The CDR3 covers 21 residues.

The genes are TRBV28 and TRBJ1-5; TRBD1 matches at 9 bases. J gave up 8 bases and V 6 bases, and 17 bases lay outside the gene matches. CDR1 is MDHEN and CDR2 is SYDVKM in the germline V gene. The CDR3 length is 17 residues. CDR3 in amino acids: CASSPGQGALPAEPQHF. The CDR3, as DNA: TGTGCCAGCAGCCCGGGACAGGGAGCCCTACCAGCGGAGCCCCAGCATTTT.

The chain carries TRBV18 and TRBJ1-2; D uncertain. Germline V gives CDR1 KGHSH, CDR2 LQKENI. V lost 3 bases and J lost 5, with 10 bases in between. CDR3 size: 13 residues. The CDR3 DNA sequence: TGTGCCAGCTCACCTACCGGCCTTTATGGCTACACCTTC. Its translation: CASSPTGLYGYTF.

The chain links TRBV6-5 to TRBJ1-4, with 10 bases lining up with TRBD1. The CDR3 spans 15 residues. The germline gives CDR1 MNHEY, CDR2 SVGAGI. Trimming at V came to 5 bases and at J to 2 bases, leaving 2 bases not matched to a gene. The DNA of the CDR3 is TGTGCCAGCAGTCCGGACAGGGGGACTAATGAAAAACTGTTTTTT. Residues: CASSPDRGTNEKLFF.

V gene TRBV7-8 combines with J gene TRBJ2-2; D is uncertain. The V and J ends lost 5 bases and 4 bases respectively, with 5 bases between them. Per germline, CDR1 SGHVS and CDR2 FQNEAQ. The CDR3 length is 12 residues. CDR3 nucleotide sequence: TGTGCCAGCAGCCCCTTCACCGGGGAGCTGTTTTTT. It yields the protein CASSPFTGELFF.

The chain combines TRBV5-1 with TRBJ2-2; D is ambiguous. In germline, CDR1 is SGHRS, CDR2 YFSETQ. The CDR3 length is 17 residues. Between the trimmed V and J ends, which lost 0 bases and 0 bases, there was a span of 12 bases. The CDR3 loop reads CASSLDSLETNTGELFF. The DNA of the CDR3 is TGCGCCAGCAGCTTGGACAGTTTGGAGACGAACACCGGGGAGCTGTTTTTT. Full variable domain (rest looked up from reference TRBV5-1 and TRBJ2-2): KAGVTQTPRYLIKTRGQQVTLSCSPISGHRSVSWYQQTPGQGLQFLFEYFSETQRNKGNFPGRFSGRQFSNSRSEMNVSTLELGDSALYLCASSLDSLETNTGELFFGEGSRLTVL.

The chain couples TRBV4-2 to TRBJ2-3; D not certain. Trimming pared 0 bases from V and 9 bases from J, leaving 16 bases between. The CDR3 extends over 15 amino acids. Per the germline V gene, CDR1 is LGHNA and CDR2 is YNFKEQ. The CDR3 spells CASSQDVVIAGTQYF. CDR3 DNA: TGTGCCAGCAGCCAAGATGTCGTGATAGCCGGAACGCAGTATTTT.

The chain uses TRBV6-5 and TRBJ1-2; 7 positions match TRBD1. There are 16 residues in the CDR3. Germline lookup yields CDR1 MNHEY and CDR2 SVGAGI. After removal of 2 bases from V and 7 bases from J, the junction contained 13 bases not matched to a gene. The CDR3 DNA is TGTGCCAGCAGTTACCTTTTAGAGACAGGGAATCTTGGCTACACCTTC. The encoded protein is CASSYLLETGNLGYTF.

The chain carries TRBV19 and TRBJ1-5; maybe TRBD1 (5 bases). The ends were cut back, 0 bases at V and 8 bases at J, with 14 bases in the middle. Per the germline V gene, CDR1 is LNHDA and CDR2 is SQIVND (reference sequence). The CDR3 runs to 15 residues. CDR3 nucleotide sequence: TGTGCCAGTAGTATAGATCTGGGGCCAGTGGAGCCCCAGCATTTT. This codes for CASSIDLGPVEPQHF.